Given below is one T cell receptor beta chain in context. The antigen it binds to is not known. Base qualities are missing; no much larger clone stands one base away. TCRbeta CDR3 regions were amplified from genomic DNA using the immunoSEQ Assay, a bias-controlled multiplex PCR. The published analysis was carried out like this. Nucleated cell counts per sample were estimated from amplification of reference gene primers within the assay. Sequence reads were collapsed and filtered to measure the absolute abundance of every unique TCRbeta CDR3 rearrangement. For each sample, productive Simpson clonality was calculated by taking the square root of Simpson's diversity index across productive rearrangements. In TCRdb, the immuneACCESS table is reduced to in-frame sequences with V and J assigned. These tables do not hold every clone; where another copy was compared, an unresolved V gene accounts for under half, and the others remain unexplained. Clone size and the V and J calls come from that table; the DNA yielded D and trimming. The sample table lists approximately 200,000 clones, 80% to 90% of them with a count of one. 7.2% of the sample belongs to the ten largest clones.

These data come from a study of blood T cell repertoires in COVID-19 (dated by TCRdb to between 2020 and 2021). General notes on the study: Recovered participants in ImmuneRACE Cohort 3 were defined as having two consecutive negative NP/OP PCR tests, clearance from a healthcare professional, or resolution of symptoms. Collaborator samples came from the United States, Italy and Spain and covered acute and convalescent phases of COVID-19. The prospective study material was composed of cDNA or gDNA derived from T cells, B-cell-depleted T cells, or PBMCs. The dataset comprised deeply sampled blood TCRbeta repertoires from subjects exposed to, actively infected with, or recovered from COVID-19. The repertoires were released in a freely available public database intended as a resource for research on the immune response to SARS-CoV-2. The samples were drawn from the first 160 participants of the ongoing ImmuneRACE study and from 950 to 1,500 subjects provided by 6 global collaborators. Sample metadata almost always included a de-identified subject ID, COVID-19 status, age in years and sex. HLA class I and class II types, where available, came from metadata supplied by the sample provider rather than from assay-based typing. Paper-wide results and their limitations: How much clinical and demographic metadata was included differed by source and by participant, and the metadata was provided uncurated.

Participants in the prospective study were aged roughly 18 to 100 years, lived in 20 to 30 United States geographic areas, and enrolled through a virtual design. In the prospective study, participants were assigned to cohorts based on the clinical history participants reported in a screening survey and a study questionnaire. Mobile phlebotomists in the prospective study collected whole blood, serum and a nasopharyngeal or oropharyngeal swab from every participant. Over a roughly 2-month period, participants in the prospective study had the option of providing additional blood draws and questionnaires. Before DNA extraction, prospective study blood samples were shipped either frozen or at room temperature. The CDR3 contains 14 residues, cysteine and phenylalanine counted. Kept here is only the CDR3 DNA, which spans 42 bases and is read in frame from base 1. At the junction V is shortened by 5 bases and J by 6 bases; bases outside the gene matches: 8. CDR1 and CDR2, per the germline V gene (reference sequence), are SEHNR and FQNEAQ.

This TCR came from a man younger than 45 in a cohort exposed to, infected with or recovered from COVID-19 (not recorded which). The sequence links TRBV7-9 to TRBJ2-7, and TRBD1 aligns with 9 junction nucleotides. The sequenced material came from PBMCs or T cells enriched from blood (not recorded which). CDR3 sequence: CASSPTGTGSEQYF. The nucleotide sequence is given as TGTGCCAGCAGCCCAACCGGGACAGGGTCCGAGCAGTACTTC.